This is a list of T cell receptor beta chains from one sample in a study of T cell responses to AZD1222 COVID-19 vaccine. Measured with immunoSEQ multiplex PCR; TCRdb has only the in-frame clones, and not every one. The sample gives around 96,000 clones, roughly 90% of which show up once; 2.8% is in the top ten. The sample in question was peripheral blood, obtained on day 0 of AZD1222 vaccination. All receptors come from an adult in good health. CDR3s leave out the opening cysteine and the closing phenylalanine or tryptophan. D genes are given only for firm matches.

D: NA; J: TRBJ1-2; V: TRBV30; CDR3: AWSPDFYGYT
D: NA; J: TRBJ1-6; V: TRBV12-3/TRBV12-4; CDR3: ASSGNSPLH
D: TRBD2; J: TRBJ2-2; V: TRBV5-4; CDR3: ASSGSVAGKYTGELF
D: TRBD2; J: TRBJ2-2; V: TRBV7-2; CDR3: ASSLEPAGTNTGELF
D: TRBD1; J: TRBJ1-2; V: TRBV28; CDR3: ASSNDRGGGYT
D: NA; J: TRBJ1-2; V: TRBV3-1/TRBV3-2; CDR3: ASSETTGTVRGYT
D: TRBD1; J: TRBJ2-3; V: TRBV2; CDR3: ASSRQGARSDTQY
D: NA; J: TRBJ1-6; V: TRBV5-1; CDR3: ASSQDGLNSPLH
D: NA; J: TRBJ1-6; V: TRBV12-3/TRBV12-4; CDR3: ASSFDSDSPLH
D: NA; J: TRBJ2-5; V: TRBV7-9; CDR3: ASSLESFETQY
D: TRBD1; J: TRBJ1-2; V: TRBV6-5; CDR3: ASTLDRGGNYGYT
D: NA; J: TRBJ2-2; V: TRBV7-8; CDR3: ASSLAFDRIRVGELF
D: NA; J: TRBJ2-5; V: TRBV2; CDR3: ASSDQPETQY
D: TRBD1; J: TRBJ2-3; V: TRBV19; CDR3: ASSIEGTGVLY
D: NA; J: TRBJ2-7; V: TRBV7-9; CDR3: ASRGSYEQY
D: NA; J: TRBJ1-2; V: TRBV14; CDR3: ASSQDEYGYT
D: NA; J: TRBJ2-3; V: TRBV5-4; CDR3: ASSSGQTDTQY
D: NA; J: TRBJ1-2; V: TRBV5-1; CDR3: ASSLGDTNYGYT
D: TRBD2; J: TRBJ2-7; V: TRBV29-1; CDR3: SVVGLAGDEQY
D: TRBD1; J: TRBJ1-6; V: TRBV5-4; CDR3: ASSFLGQGDSPLH
D: TRBD1; J: TRBJ2-3; V: TRBV9; CDR3: ASSARQGAQTDTQY
D: TRBD1; J: TRBJ1-6; V: TRBV6-4; CDR3: ASSDSSRGQNSPLH
D: NA; J: TRBJ1-1; V: TRBV11-3; CDR3: ASSFSTNTEAF
D: TRBD1; J: TRBJ1-6; V: TRBV10-3; CDR3: AMRQGINNSPLH
D: NA; J: TRBJ1-2; V: TRBV9; CDR3: ASSVDSSYGYT
D: NA; J: TRBJ1-4; V: TRBV11-2; CDR3: ASSLDGGANEKLF
D: NA; J: TRBJ1-1; V: TRBV2; CDR3: ASTRNLGGTEAF
D: NA; J: TRBJ2-1; V: TRBV24-1; CDR3: ATQDQTNEQF
D: TRBD1; J: TRBJ1-2; V: TRBV19; CDR3: ASSILVGTGANYGYT
D: TRBD2; J: TRBJ2-4; V: TRBV10-2; CDR3: ASSESGGVSKNIQY
D: TRBD1; J: TRBJ1-1; V: TRBV12-3/TRBV12-4; CDR3: ASNAGGRTEAF
D: TRBD1; J: TRBJ2-2; V: TRBV4-3; CDR3: ASSRATGGTGELF
D: NA; J: TRBJ2-5; V: TRBV29-1; CDR3: SSGLSRETQY
D: TRBD1; J: TRBJ1-4; V: TRBV7-2; CDR3: ASSLDRGREKLF
D: NA; J: TRBJ1-1; V: TRBV5-1; CDR3: ASSLQGTGNTEAF
D: TRBD2; J: TRBJ2-3; V: TRBV25-1; CDR3: ASRSSSGGAPDTQY
D: TRBD1; J: TRBJ1-6; V: TRBV28; CDR3: ASSLDRGGDSPLH
D: NA; J: TRBJ1-4; V: TRBV19; CDR3: ASSTVTGATNEKLF
D: TRBD1; J: TRBJ1-6; V: TRBV13; CDR3: ASSAGTVGALH
D: NA; J: TRBJ1-5; V: TRBV13; CDR3: ASSSGVLRPQH
D: TRBD1; J: TRBJ2-2; V: TRBV5-1; CDR3: ASSTIDRGVAGELF
D: NA; J: TRBJ2-3; V: TRBV3-1/TRBV3-2; CDR3: ASSQVGDSGGDTQY
D: NA; J: TRBJ2-5; V: TRBV2; CDR3: ASSEVAGRGETQY